This TCR beta chain was sequenced in a study of shared clonotypes between healthy human individuals. Clones were read by immunoSEQ multiplex PCR, and TCRdb kept only the in-frame ones, dropping some. Found here are over a million clones, roughly 96% of them singletons; the top ten hold about 1%. CDR1 is SGDLS and CDR2 is YYNGEE in the germline V gene. Between the trimmed V and J ends, which lost 1 base and 5 bases, there was a span of 16 bases. There are 15 residues in the CDR3. Sequencing was carried out using naive CD4+ T cells sorted from blood. Subset given: CD45RA+ positively selected. The sequence came from a man younger than 40 in good health. V gene TRBV9 combines with J gene TRBJ2-7; D gene unclear. The CDR3 sequence: CASSVSRSGLDEQYF. As DNA, the CDR3 is TGTGCCAGCAGCGTATCAAGGTCCGGGCTTGACGAGCAGTACTTC.